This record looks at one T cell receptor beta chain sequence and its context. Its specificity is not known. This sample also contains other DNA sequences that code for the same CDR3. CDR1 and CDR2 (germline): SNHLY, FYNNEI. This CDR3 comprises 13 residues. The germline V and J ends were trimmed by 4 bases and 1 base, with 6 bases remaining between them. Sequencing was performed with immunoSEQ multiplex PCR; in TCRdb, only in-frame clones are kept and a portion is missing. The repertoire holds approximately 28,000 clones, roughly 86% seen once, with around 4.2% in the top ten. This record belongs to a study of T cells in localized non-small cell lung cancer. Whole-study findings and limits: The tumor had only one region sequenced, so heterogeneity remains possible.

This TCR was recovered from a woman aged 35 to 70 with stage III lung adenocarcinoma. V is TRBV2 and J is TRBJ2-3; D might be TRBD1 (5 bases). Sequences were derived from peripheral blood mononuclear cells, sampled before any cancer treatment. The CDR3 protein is CASSARGTDTQYF. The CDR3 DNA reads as TGTGCCAGCAGTGCCAGGGGCACAGATACGCAGTATTTT.